Each of the 19 T cell receptor beta chains below was sequenced from the same sample in a study of T cell responses to AZD1222 COVID-19 vaccine. Profiling relied on immunoSEQ multiplex PCR, and the TCRdb table lists in-frame clones only, not all of them. Among about 120,000 clones, about 93% were seen once, and the ten largest hold 4% to 5%. The sequencing used peripheral blood, collected 28 days after the second dose of the MenACWY control vaccine. Receptor source: an adult who received the MenACWY meningococcal vaccine as a control.

This chain links TRBV18 with TRBJ1-2, with D unclear. The CDR3 loop spans 12 amino acids. Germline assignment: CDR1 KGHSH and CDR2 LQKENI. The V end lost 2 bases, the J end lost 5 bases, and 6 bases lay between the germline ends. The CDR3 here is CASSPGPYGYTF. The CDR3 nucleotides are TGTGCCAGCTCACCAGGACCTTATGGCTACACCTTC.

The chain combines TRBV11-3 with TRBJ2-1; D unresolved. The V end lost 5 bases, the J end lost 0 bases, and 11 bases lay between the germline ends. The germline V gene has CDR1 SGHNT and CDR2 YENEEA. This CDR3 spans 15 amino acids. CDR3 DNA sequence: TGTGCCAGCAGCCAAAACGGAGACTCCTACAATGAGCAGTTCTTC. Amino acids: CASSQNGDSYNEQFF.

The genes are TRBV14 and TRBJ2-5; D is uncertain. There are 13 residues in the CDR3. Between the trimmed V and J ends, which lost 3 bases and 7 bases, there was a span of 12 bases. Germline CDR1 is SGHDN and CDR2 is FVKESK. As DNA, the CDR3 is TGTGCCAGCAGCCAGGACGTAATTGGGACCCAGTACTTC. Amino acids: CASSQDVIGTQYF.

The chain employs TRBV7-2 and TRBJ1-4, with 7 nucleotides matching TRBD1. From germline, CDR1 is SGHTA and CDR2 FQGNSA. With 3 bases clipped from V and 0 bases from J, the junction kept 7 bases outside the gene matches. This CDR3 comprises 17 residues. The CDR3 here is CASSFPRDSATNEKLFF. The CDR3 DNA reads TGTGCCAGCAGCTTTCCCCGGGACAGTGCAACTAATGAAAAACTGTTTTTT.

V usage is TRBV3-1 (or the pseudogene TRBV3-2) and J usage is TRBJ1-1, with D perhaps matching TRBD1 (5 bases). Germline values: CDR1 LGHDT, CDR2 YNNKEL (reference sequence). This CDR3 has 13 amino acids. V lost 0 bases and J 6 bases, leaving 8 bases between the germline ends. The CDR3: CASSQDPGAEAFF. CDR3 nucleotide sequence: TGTGCCAGCAGCCAAGATCCGGGGGCTGAAGCTTTCTTT.

The rearrangement uses TRBV5-6 and TRBJ2-1; D remains unclear. Germline CDR1 reads SGHDT; CDR2 reads YYEEEE. Trimming stripped 0 bases from V and 2 bases from J, with 15 bases between. This CDR3 is built from 17 residues. CDR3 bases: TGTGCCAGCAGCTTGGTCGTCGAGAGCTCAGCCTACAATGAGCAGTTCTTC. Translating gives CASSLVVESSAYNEQFF.

The chain uses TRBV19 and TRBJ2-3; 10 bases agree with TRBD1. This CDR3 spans 14 amino acids. Germline CDR1 is LNHDA and CDR2 is SQIVND (reference sequence). V was clipped by 9 bases and J by 5 bases; unmatched bases: 8. For the CDR3, the DNA is TGTGCCAGCGAGGACAGGGGGTTTCGAGATACGCAGTATTTT. Translated: CASEDRGFRDTQYF. Using reference TRBV19 and TRBJ2-3 for the parts outside the CDR3, the full variable domain is DGGITQSPKYLFRKEGQNVTLSCEQNLNHDAMYWYRQDPGQGLRLIYYSQIVNDFQKGDIAEGYSVSREKKESFPLTVTSAQKNPTAFYLCASEDRGFRDTQYFGPGTRLTVL.

The rearrangement links TRBV11-2 to TRBJ2-7; unclear D gene. Germline CDR1 is SGHAT and CDR2 is FQNNGV. V dropped 0 bases and J dropped 2 bases, with 5 bases sitting between them. CDR3 length: 13 residues. For the CDR3, the DNA is TGTGCCAGCAGCTTAGAACAGACCTACGAGCAGTACGTC. Protein product: CASSLEQTYEQYV.

To note about this clone: The same CDR3 also results from other DNA sequences found in this sample. This rearrangement joins TRBV6-4 to TRBJ2-3; perhaps D is TRBD1 or TRBD2 (5 bases each). Germline V CDR1 and CDR2: MRHNA, SNTAGT. This CDR3 is 14 amino acids long. Trimming took off 3 bases at V and 1 base at J, with 8 bases between the two ends. The CDR3 sequence is CASSDGGGTDTQYF. CDR3 sequence (DNA): TGTGCCAGCAGTGATGGGGGAGGCACAGATACGCAGTATTTT.

The chain recombines TRBV27 with TRBJ1-4; tentatively, D is TRBD1 (5 bases). V was trimmed by 6 bases and J by 4 bases, leaving 15 bases between them. The CDR3 runs 15 residues. CDR1 and CDR2 (germline): MNHEY, SMNVEV (reference sequence). In DNA form, the CDR3 reads TGTGCCAGCAGCCTAAGACAGTCCCTTAATGAAAAACTGTTTTTT. Translation gives CASSLRQSLNEKLFF.

The chain links TRBV11-1 to TRBJ1-1, with D tentatively TRBD1 (6 bases). V dropped 6 bases and J dropped 0 bases, with 11 bases sitting between them. Germline V gives CDR1 SGHAT, CDR2 FQDESV (reference sequence). This CDR3 comprises 14 residues. The CDR3, as DNA: TGTGCCAGCAGGTTGGACAGTTTGAACACTGAAGCTTTCTTT. It codes for CASRLDSLNTEAFF.

In DNA form, the CDR3 reads TGTGCCACCAGCGTGAGACGGGTCTCACCCTACGAGCAGTACGTC. Protein product: CATSVRRVSPYEQYV. The chain carries TRBV15 and TRBJ2-7; no reliable D call. V lost 5 bases and J 2 bases, leaving 16 bases between the germline ends. The germline CDR1 and CDR2 sequences are LNHNV and YYDKDF (reference sequence). CDR3 size: 15 residues.

The rearrangement joins TRBV23-1 to TRBJ1-2; 7 positions match TRBD1. TRBV23-1 is known as an ORF, though its function is uncertain. The V segment lost 0 bases and the J segment 4 bases; nucleotides outside the gene matches: 11. This CDR3 has 17 residues. CDR3 region: CASSQSFGGGGGYGYTF. As DNA, the CDR3 is TGCGCCAGCAGTCAATCGTTTGGAGGGGGCGGAGGCTATGGCTACACCTTC.

This chain connects TRBV29-1 to TRBJ1-3; D gene ambiguous. In germline, CDR1 is SQVTM, CDR2 ANQGSEA. CDR3 length equals 12 residues. V shed 6 bases and J shed 2 bases, with 8 bases lying between them. CDR3 sequence (DNA): TGCAGCGTACAACGGCCTGGAAACACCATATATTTT. It encodes CSVQRPGNTIYF. The entire variable domain, with the rest obtained from reference TRBV29-1 and TRBJ1-3, is as follows: SAVISQKPSRDICQRGTSLTIQCQVDSQVTMMFWYRQQPGQSLTLIATANQGSEATYESGFVIDKFPISRPNLTFSTLTVSNMSPEDSSIYLCSVQRPGNTIYFGEGSWLTVV.

J is TRBJ1-6 and V is TRBV27; no reliable D call. CDR3 size: 14 residues. CDR1 MNHEY and CDR2 SMNVEV come from the germline V gene (reference sequence). V was pared by 4 bases and J by 6 bases, with 10 bases between. CDR3 coding DNA: TGTGCCAGCAGTTCTAGGGAGTCTAATTCACCCCTCCACTTT. It codes for CASSSRESNSPLHF.

The V call is TRBV7-9, the J call TRBJ2-5; the match to TRBD1 covers 8 bases. V was pared by 1 base and J by 5 bases, with 6 bases of the junction left unmatched. From germline, CDR1 is SEHNR and CDR2 FQNEAQ (reference sequence). This CDR3 comprises 15 residues. The CDR3 DNA follows: TGTGCCAGCAGCTTAGACGGACAGGGTCGGGAGACCCAGTACTTC. This codes for CASSLDGQGRETQYF.

The chain carries TRBV10-1 and TRBJ2-3; 7 nucleotides align to TRBD2. In germline, CDR1 is WNHNN, CDR2 SYGVQD (reference sequence). Trimming removed 3 bases from V and 1 base from J; junction bases left unmatched: 10. This CDR3 spans 17 amino acids. The CDR3 DNA reads as TGCGCCAGCAGTGATGGGAGGGGATTAGCTCGCACAGATACGCAGTATTTT. This codes for CASSDGRGLARTDTQYF.

This chain connects TRBV19 to TRBJ1-3; unclear D gene. With 3 bases removed from V and 5 bases from J, the gap between germline ends came to 11 bases. The CDR3 loop spans 14 amino acids. CDR1 is LNHDA and CDR2 is SQIVND in the germline V gene (reference sequence). CDR3 loop: CASSMTATRNTIYF. The DNA of the CDR3 is TGTGCCAGTAGTATGACGGCGACCCGAAACACCATATATTTT.

This rearrangement joins TRBV6-5 to TRBJ2-2; perhaps TRBD1 as D (5 bases). CDR1 is MNHEY, CDR2 SVGAGI, per germline. Trimming left V 5 bases short and J 5 bases short, with 9 bases between. The CDR3 covers 13 residues. CDR3 amino acids: CASSPGMTGELFF. DNA of the CDR3: TGTGCCAGCAGTCCAGGGATGACCGGGGAGCTGTTTTTT.